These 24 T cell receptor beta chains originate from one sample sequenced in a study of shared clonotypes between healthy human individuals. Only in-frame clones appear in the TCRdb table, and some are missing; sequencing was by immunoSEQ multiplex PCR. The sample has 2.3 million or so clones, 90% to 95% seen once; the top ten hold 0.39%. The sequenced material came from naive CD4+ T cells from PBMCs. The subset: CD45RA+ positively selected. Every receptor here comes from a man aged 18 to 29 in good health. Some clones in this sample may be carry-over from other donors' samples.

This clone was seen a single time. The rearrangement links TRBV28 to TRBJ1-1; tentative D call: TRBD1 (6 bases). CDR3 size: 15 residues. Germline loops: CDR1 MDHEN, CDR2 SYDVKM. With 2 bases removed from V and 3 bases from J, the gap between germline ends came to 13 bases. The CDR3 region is CASSLRGVWYTEAFF. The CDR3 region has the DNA TGTGCCAGCAGTTTAAGGGGGGTATGGTACACTGAAGCTTTCTTT.

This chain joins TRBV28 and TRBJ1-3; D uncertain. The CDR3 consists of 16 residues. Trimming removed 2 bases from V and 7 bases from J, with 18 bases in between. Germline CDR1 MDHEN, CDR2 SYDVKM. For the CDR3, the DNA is TGTGCCAGCAGTTTAAACACCGTATATTCGGGTAACACCATATATTTT. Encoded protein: CASSLNTVYSGNTIYF. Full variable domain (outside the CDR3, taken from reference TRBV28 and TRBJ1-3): DVKVTQSSRYLVKRTGEKVFLECVQDMDHENMFWYRQDPGLGLRLIYFSYDVKMKEKGDIPEGYSVSREKKERFSLILESASTNQTSMYLCASSLNTVYSGNTIYFGEGSWLTVV.

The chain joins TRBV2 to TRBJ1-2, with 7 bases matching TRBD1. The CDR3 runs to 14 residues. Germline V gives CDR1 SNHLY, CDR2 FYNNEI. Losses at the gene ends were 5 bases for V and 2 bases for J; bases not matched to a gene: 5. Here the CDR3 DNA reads TGTGCCAGCAGTCGGGACAGCCAAAACTATGGCTACACCTTC. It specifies CASSRDSQNYGYTF.

The CDR3 DNA is TGCGCCAGCAGCCAGGGTCCCCCTTACAGGCCAACTAACTATGGCTACACCTTC. It specifies CASSQGPPYRPTNYGYTF. V and J are TRBV4-1 and TRBJ1-2; tentative D call: TRBD1 (5 bases). Trimming removed 3 bases from V and 0 bases from J, with 20 bases in between. CDR1 and CDR2 from the germline V gene are MGHRA and YSYEKL. The CDR3 extends over 18 amino acids.

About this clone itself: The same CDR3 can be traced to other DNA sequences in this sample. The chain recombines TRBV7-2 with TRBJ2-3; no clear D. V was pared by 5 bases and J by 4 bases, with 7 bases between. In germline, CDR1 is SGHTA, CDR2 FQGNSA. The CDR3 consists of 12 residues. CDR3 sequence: CASSLLADTQYF. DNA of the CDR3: TGTGCCAGCAGCCTACTGGCAGATACGCAGTATTTT. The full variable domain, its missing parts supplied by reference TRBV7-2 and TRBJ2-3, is GAGVSQSPSNKVTEKGKDVELRCDPISGHTALYWYRQSLGQGLEFLIYFQGNSAPDKSGLPSDRFSAERTGGSVSTLTIQRTQQEDSAVYLCASSLLADTQYFGPGTRLTVL.

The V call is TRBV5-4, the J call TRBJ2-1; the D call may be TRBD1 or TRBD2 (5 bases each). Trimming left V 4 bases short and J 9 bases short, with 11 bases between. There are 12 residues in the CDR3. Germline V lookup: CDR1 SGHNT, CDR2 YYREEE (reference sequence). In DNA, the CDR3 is TGTGCCAGCAGCCCCAGGGAGACTGAGCAGTTCTTC. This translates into CASSPRETEQFF. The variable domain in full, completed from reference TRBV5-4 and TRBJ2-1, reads ETGVTQSPTHLIKTRGQQVTLRCSSQSGHNTVSWYQQALGQGPQFIFQYYREEENGRGNFPPRFSGLQFPNYSSELNVNALELDDSALYLCASSPRETEQFFGPGTRLTVL.

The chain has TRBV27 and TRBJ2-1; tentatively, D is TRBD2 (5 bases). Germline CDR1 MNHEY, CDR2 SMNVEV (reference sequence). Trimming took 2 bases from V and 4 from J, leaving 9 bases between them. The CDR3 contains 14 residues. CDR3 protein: CASSLRTQYNEQFF. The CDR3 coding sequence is TGTGCCAGCAGTTTAAGGACTCAATACAATGAGCAGTTCTTC.

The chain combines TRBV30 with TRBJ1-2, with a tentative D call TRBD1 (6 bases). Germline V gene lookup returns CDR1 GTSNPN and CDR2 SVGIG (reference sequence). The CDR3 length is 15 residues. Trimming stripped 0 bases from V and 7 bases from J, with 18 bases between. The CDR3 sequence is CAWSVIGTTLAGYTF. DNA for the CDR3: TGTGCCTGGAGTGTAATAGGGACAACCTTGGCTGGCTACACCTTC.

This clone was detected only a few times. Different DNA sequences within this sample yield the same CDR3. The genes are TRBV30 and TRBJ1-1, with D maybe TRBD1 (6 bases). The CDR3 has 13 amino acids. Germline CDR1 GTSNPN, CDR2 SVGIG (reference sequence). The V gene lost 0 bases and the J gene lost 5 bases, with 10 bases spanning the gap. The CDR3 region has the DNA TGTGCCTGGAGTGTACAGGGAGTGACTGAAGCTTTCTTT. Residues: CAWSVQGVTEAFF.

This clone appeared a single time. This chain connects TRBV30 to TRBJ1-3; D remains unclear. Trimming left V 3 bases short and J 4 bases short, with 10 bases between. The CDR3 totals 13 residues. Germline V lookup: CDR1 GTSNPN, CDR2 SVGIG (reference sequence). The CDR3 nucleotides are TGTGCCTGGAGGGTGTCGGGGGGAAACACCATATATTTT. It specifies CAWRVSGGNTIYF.

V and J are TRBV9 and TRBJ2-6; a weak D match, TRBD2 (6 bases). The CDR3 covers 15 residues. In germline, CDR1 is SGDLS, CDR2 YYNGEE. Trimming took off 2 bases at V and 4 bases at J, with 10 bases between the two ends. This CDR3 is CASSVREAGANVLTF. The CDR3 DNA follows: TGTGCCAGCAGCGTCAGGGAGGCCGGGGCCAACGTCCTGACTTTC.

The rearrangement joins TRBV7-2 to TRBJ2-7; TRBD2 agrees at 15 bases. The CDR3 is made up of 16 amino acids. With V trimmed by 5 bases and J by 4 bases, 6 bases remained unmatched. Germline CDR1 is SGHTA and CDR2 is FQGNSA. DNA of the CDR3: TGTGCCAGCAGCCAGGGACTAGCGGGAGGTGGGTACGAGCAGTACTTC. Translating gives CASSQGLAGGGYEQYF.

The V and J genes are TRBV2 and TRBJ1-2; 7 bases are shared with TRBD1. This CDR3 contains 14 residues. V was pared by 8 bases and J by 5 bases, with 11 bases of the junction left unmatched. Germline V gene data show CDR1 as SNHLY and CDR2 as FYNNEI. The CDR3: CASGQALQGYGYTF. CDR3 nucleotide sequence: TGTGCCAGCGGACAGGCTCTTCAAGGGTATGGCTACACCTTC.

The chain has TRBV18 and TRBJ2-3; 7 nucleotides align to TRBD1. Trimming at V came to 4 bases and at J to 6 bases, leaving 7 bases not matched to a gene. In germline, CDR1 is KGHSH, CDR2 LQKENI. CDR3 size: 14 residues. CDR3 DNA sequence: TGTGCCAGCTCACTCCGGACAGGCGACGATACGCAGTATTTT. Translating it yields CASSLRTGDDTQYF.

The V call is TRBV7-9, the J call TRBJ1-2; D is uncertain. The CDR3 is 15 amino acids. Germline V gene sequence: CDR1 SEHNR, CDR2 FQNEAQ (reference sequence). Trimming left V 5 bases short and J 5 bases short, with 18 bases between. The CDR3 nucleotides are TGTGCCAGCAGCCGTGAGACGGTTGGCGGGTATGGCTACACCTTC. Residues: CASSRETVGGYGYTF.

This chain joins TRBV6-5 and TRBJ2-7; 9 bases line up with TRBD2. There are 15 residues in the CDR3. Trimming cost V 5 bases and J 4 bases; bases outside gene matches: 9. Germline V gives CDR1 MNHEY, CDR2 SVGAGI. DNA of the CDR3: TGTGCCAGCAGTCCGCCGGGACTAGCACTTTACGAGCAGTACTTC. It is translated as CASSPPGLALYEQYF.

This CDR3 reads CASSFRGEWNEQFF. The CDR3 nucleotides are TGTGCCAGCAGCTTTCGGGGGGAATGGAATGAGCAGTTCTTC. The chain is built from TRBV13 and TRBJ2-1; TRBD2 agrees at 7 bases. The J segment lost 7 bases and the V segment lost 3 bases, leaving 6 bases of the junction unmatched. This CDR3 region has 14 residues. Germline-derived CDR1 and CDR2 are PRHDT and FYEKMQ (reference sequence).

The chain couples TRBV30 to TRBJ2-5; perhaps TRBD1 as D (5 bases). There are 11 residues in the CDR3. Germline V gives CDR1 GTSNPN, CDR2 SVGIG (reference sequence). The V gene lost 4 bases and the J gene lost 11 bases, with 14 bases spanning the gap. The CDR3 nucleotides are TGTGCCTGGATCGCGGTGACAGAGCAGTACTTC. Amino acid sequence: CAWIAVTEQYF.

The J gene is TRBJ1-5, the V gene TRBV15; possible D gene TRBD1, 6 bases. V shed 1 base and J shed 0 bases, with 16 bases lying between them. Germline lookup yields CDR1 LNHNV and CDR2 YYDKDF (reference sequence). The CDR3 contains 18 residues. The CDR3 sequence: CATSRGTARTISNQPQHF. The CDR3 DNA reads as TGTGCCACCAGCAGAGGGACAGCACGTACCATTAGCAATCAGCCCCAGCATTTT. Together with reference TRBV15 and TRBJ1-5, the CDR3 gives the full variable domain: DAMVIQNPRYQVTQFGKPVTLSCSQTLNHNVMYWYQQKSSQAPKLLFHYYDKDFNNEADTPDNFQSRRPNTSFCFLDIRSPGLGDTAMYLCATSRGTARTISNQPQHFGDGTRLSIL.

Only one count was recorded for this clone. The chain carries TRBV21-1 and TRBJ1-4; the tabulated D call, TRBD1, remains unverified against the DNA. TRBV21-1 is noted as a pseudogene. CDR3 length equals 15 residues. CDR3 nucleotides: TGTGCCAGCAGCAAGGGACAGGGGGCGGATGAAAAACTGTTTTTT. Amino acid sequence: CASSKGQGADEKLFF.

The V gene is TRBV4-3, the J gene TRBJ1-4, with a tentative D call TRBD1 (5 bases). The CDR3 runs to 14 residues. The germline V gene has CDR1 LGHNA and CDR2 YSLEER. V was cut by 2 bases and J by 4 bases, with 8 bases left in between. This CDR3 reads CASSQRQGNEKLFF. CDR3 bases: TGCGCCAGCAGCCAAAGGCAGGGTAATGAAAAACTGTTTTTT.

The CDR3 DNA is TGTGCCAGCAGCTTCCAGGTGGCAAGTAATGAAAAACTGTTTTTT. As protein: CASSFQVASNEKLFF. The chain combines TRBV7-8 with TRBJ1-4; D call uncertain. V lost 3 bases and J 4 bases, leaving 12 bases between the germline ends. CDR1 SGHVS and CDR2 FQNEAQ come from the germline V gene. This CDR3 has 15 amino acids.

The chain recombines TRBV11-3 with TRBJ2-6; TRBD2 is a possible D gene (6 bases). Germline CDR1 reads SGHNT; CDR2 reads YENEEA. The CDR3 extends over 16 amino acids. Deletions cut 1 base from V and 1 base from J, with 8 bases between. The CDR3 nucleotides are TGTGCCAGCAGCTTAGTGGGGGGATCTGGGGCCAACGTCCTGACTTTC. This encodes CASSLVGGSGANVLTF.

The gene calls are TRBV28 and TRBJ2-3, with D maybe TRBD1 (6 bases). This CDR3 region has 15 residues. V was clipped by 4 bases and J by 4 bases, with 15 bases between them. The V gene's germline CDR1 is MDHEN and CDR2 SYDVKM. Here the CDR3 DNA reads TGTGCCAGCAGTTCAGCCGCGGCAGGGGCAGATACGCAGTATTTT. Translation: CASSSAAAGADTQYF.